These T cell receptor beta chains were read from a single sample in a study of blood T cell repertoires in COVID-19. The repertoire was sequenced with immunoSEQ multiplex PCR; TCRdb's copy has only in-frame clones and lacks some. The table shows about 250,000 clones, with approximately 85% occurring only once. Sequenced: peripheral blood. The receptors were sampled from a man aged 45 to 65 with acute or convalescent COVID-19. The CDR3 runs from the conserved cysteine through the conserved F or W. D genes are given only for firm matches. Clone size is shown for a subset of rows, as once, few, many or a class of expanded clone.

j_call: TRBJ1-3
d_call: TRBD1
v_call: TRBV18
clone_size: -
cdr3_aa: CASSPLGTGSGNTIYF
cdr3_nt: TGTGCCAGCTCACCACTCGGGACAGGTTCTGGAAACACCATATATTTT

j_call: TRBJ1-1
d_call: -
v_call: TRBV30
clone_size: -
cdr3_aa: CAWRLGGNTEAFF
cdr3_nt: TGTGCCTGGAGACTAGGGGGGAACACTGAAGCTTTCTTT

j_call: TRBJ1-5
d_call: TRBD1
v_call: TRBV2
clone_size: -
cdr3_aa: CASSEGQGHNQPQHF
cdr3_nt: TGTGCCAGCAGTGAGGGACAGGGCCACAATCAGCCCCAGCATTTT

j_call: TRBJ2-7
d_call: -
v_call: TRBV15
clone_size: -
cdr3_aa: CATSRWGNEQYF
cdr3_nt: TGTGCCACCAGCAGATGGGGCAACGAGCAGTACTTC

j_call: TRBJ1-5
d_call: -
v_call: TRBV12-3/TRBV12-4
clone_size: -
cdr3_aa: CASSLRYREPQHF
cdr3_nt: TGTGCCAGCAGTTTAAGGTACAGGGAGCCCCAGCATTTT

j_call: TRBJ2-7
d_call: TRBD1
v_call: TRBV18
clone_size: -
cdr3_aa: CASSGDRASYEQYF
cdr3_nt: TGTGCCAGCTCAGGGGACAGGGCCTCCTACGAGCAGTACTTC

j_call: TRBJ2-7
d_call: TRBD1
v_call: TRBV4-2
clone_size: -
cdr3_aa: CASSQVQGQQGASEQYF
cdr3_nt: TGTGCCAGCAGCCAAGTACAGGGTCAACAGGGGGCTAGCGAGCAGTACTTC

j_call: TRBJ1-1
d_call: -
v_call: TRBV29-1
clone_size: once
cdr3_aa: CSVESMVVNTEAFF
cdr3_nt: TGCAGCGTTGAATCTATGGTTGTGAACACTGAAGCTTTCTTT

j_call: TRBJ2-7
d_call: -
v_call: TRBV27
clone_size: -
cdr3_aa: CASRSGYDYEQYF
cdr3_nt: TGTGCCAGCAGGTCAGGGTATGACTACGAGCAGTACTTC

j_call: TRBJ2-7
d_call: TRBD1
v_call: TRBV10-1
clone_size: -
cdr3_aa: CASSENQGAREQYF
cdr3_nt: TGCGCCAGCAGTGAGAACCAGGGGGCGAGGGAGCAGTACTTC

j_call: TRBJ1-1
d_call: -
v_call: TRBV19
clone_size: -
cdr3_aa: CASSARGIAGAFF
cdr3_nt: TGTGCCAGTAGTGCCCGAGGGATAGCGGGGGCTTTCTTT

j_call: TRBJ2-7
d_call: -
v_call: TRBV7-2
clone_size: -
cdr3_aa: CASSLAPGEAYEQYF
cdr3_nt: TGTGCCAGCAGCTTAGCCCCGGGGGAGGCCTACGAGCAGTACTTC

j_call: TRBJ1-2
d_call: -
v_call: TRBV2
clone_size: -
cdr3_aa: CASSGDFYGYTF
cdr3_nt: TGTGCCAGCAGCGGGGACTTCTATGGCTACACCTTC

j_call: TRBJ1-6
d_call: TRBD1
v_call: TRBV19
clone_size: -
cdr3_aa: CASRSLRQGAYSPLHF
cdr3_nt: TGTGCCAGTAGATCCCTAAGACAGGGGGCATATTCACCCCTCCACTTT

j_call: TRBJ2-1
d_call: -
v_call: TRBV24-1
clone_size: -
cdr3_aa: CATRSLASSYNEQFF
cdr3_nt: TGTGCCACCAGAAGCCTAGCGTCCTCCTACAATGAGCAGTTCTTC

j_call: TRBJ2-7
d_call: TRBD2
v_call: TRBV18
clone_size: -
cdr3_aa: CASSPNGPGTTYEQYF
cdr3_nt: TGTGCCAGCTCACCAAACGGACCCGGGACTACCTACGAGCAGTACTTC

j_call: TRBJ1-1
d_call: -
v_call: TRBV13
clone_size: -
cdr3_aa: CASSLGVFGGAEAFF
cdr3_nt: TGTGCCAGCAGCTTAGGGGTCTTCGGGGGGGCTGAAGCTTTCTTT

j_call: TRBJ2-7
d_call: TRBD1
v_call: TRBV12-5
clone_size: -
cdr3_aa: CASKKGASWDEQYF
cdr3_nt: TGTGCTAGTAAGAAGGGGGCGTCTTGGGACGAGCAGTACTTC

j_call: TRBJ2-1
d_call: TRBD1
v_call: TRBV4-1
clone_size: -
cdr3_aa: CASSPRTGYNEQFF
cdr3_nt: TGCGCCAGCAGCCCGAGGACAGGATACAATGAGCAGTTCTTC

j_call: TRBJ2-3
d_call: TRBD2
v_call: TRBV19
clone_size: -
cdr3_aa: CASSWASGRPDTQYF
cdr3_nt: TGTGCCAGTAGTTGGGCTAGCGGGAGGCCAGATACGCAGTATTTT

j_call: TRBJ2-3
d_call: TRBD2
v_call: TRBV18
clone_size: -
cdr3_aa: CASSPPAGGGDTQYF
cdr3_nt: TGTGCCAGCTCACCGCCAGCGGGGGGCGGGGATACGCAGTATTTT

j_call: TRBJ1-2
d_call: -
v_call: TRBV6-5
clone_size: -
cdr3_aa: CASTTGYGYTF
cdr3_nt: TGTGCCAGCACTACAGGGTATGGCTACACCTTC

j_call: TRBJ2-1
d_call: -
v_call: TRBV4-1
clone_size: -
cdr3_aa: CASSQDPPSQKLYNEQFF
cdr3_nt: TGCGCCAGCAGCCAAGATCCCCCATCTCAAAAGCTCTACAATGAGCAGTTCTTC

j_call: TRBJ1-1
d_call: -
v_call: TRBV9
clone_size: -
cdr3_aa: CASSVGGRMNTEAFF
cdr3_nt: TGTGCCAGCAGCGTAGGAGGGCGGATGAACACTGAAGCTTTCTTT

j_call: TRBJ1-4
d_call: -
v_call: TRBV19
clone_size: few
cdr3_aa: CASNEGTNEKLFF
cdr3_nt: TGTGCCAGTAACGAGGGAACTAATGAAAAACTGTTTTTT

j_call: TRBJ1-1
d_call: TRBD1
v_call: TRBV7-3
clone_size: -
cdr3_aa: CASSYQGVGEAFF
cdr3_nt: TGTGCCAGCAGCTATCAGGGGGTTGGTGAAGCTTTCTTT

j_call: TRBJ2-3
d_call: TRBD2
v_call: TRBV10-3
clone_size: -
cdr3_aa: CAISALSGSPTDTQYF
cdr3_nt: TGTGCCATCAGTGCTCTGAGCGGGAGCCCCACAGATACGCAGTATTTT

j_call: TRBJ2-1
d_call: TRBD2
v_call: TRBV6-5
clone_size: -
cdr3_aa: CASSYSPGRYNEQFF
cdr3_nt: TGTGCCAGCAGCTATAGCCCCGGGAGGTACAATGAGCAGTTCTTC

j_call: TRBJ1-2
d_call: -
v_call: TRBV6-5
clone_size: -
cdr3_aa: CASITTGWYYGYTF
cdr3_nt: TGTGCCAGCATTACAACAGGGTGGTACTATGGCTACACCTTC

j_call: TRBJ2-2
d_call: -
v_call: TRBV5-1
clone_size: -
cdr3_aa: CASSLGQGTAGELFF
cdr3_nt: TGCGCCAGCAGCTTGGGCCAGGGTACGGCCGGGGAGCTGTTTTTT

j_call: TRBJ2-2
d_call: TRBD2
v_call: TRBV10-2
clone_size: -
cdr3_aa: CASSPLAGATNTGELFF
cdr3_nt: TGCGCCAGCAGTCCACTAGCGGGAGCCACGAACACCGGGGAGCTGTTTTTT

j_call: TRBJ2-1
d_call: TRBD2
v_call: TRBV19
clone_size: -
cdr3_aa: CASSASGSSYNEQFF
cdr3_nt: TGTGCCAGTAGTGCTAGCGGGAGCTCCTACAATGAGCAGTTCTTC

j_call: TRBJ1-5
d_call: -
v_call: TRBV6-2/TRBV6-3
clone_size: -
cdr3_aa: CASSHEGVFGNQPQHF
cdr3_nt: TGTGCCAGCAGCCACGAGGGGGTTTTTGGCAATCAGCCCCAGCATTTT

j_call: TRBJ1-2
d_call: TRBD1
v_call: TRBV2
clone_size: once
cdr3_aa: CASSLGQGAFGYTF
cdr3_nt: TGTGCCAGCAGTTTAGGACAGGGGGCGTTTGGCTACACCTTC

j_call: TRBJ2-1
d_call: TRBD1
v_call: TRBV10-3
clone_size: -
cdr3_aa: CAITGGSYNEQFF
cdr3_nt: TGTGCCATCACAGGGGGCTCCTACAATGAGCAGTTCTTC

j_call: TRBJ1-4
d_call: TRBD1
v_call: TRBV27
clone_size: -
cdr3_aa: CASSERQGVPNEKLFF
cdr3_nt: TGTGCCAGCAGTGAGAGACAGGGTGTCCCTAATGAAAAACTGTTTTTT

j_call: TRBJ2-7
d_call: TRBD2
v_call: TRBV11-3
clone_size: -
cdr3_aa: CASSPAGGRWYEQYF
cdr3_nt: TGTGCCAGCAGCCCCGCCGGCGGGAGGTGGTACGAGCAGTACTTC

j_call: TRBJ1-1
d_call: TRBD1
v_call: TRBV10-3
clone_size: -
cdr3_aa: CAISESDRAANTEAFF
cdr3_nt: TGTGCCATCAGTGAGTCGGACAGGGCCGCGAACACTGAAGCTTTCTTT

j_call: TRBJ1-5
d_call: -
v_call: TRBV18
clone_size: once
cdr3_aa: CASSPRDTNQPQHF
cdr3_nt: TGTGCCAGCTCACCCCGGGACACCAATCAGCCCCAGCATTTT

j_call: TRBJ1-2
d_call: -
v_call: TRBV28
clone_size: -
cdr3_aa: CASGDILYGYTF
cdr3_nt: TGTGCCAGCGGGGACATACTCTATGGCTACACCTTC

j_call: TRBJ1-4
d_call: -
v_call: TRBV5-1
clone_size: -
cdr3_aa: CASSLQGGKLFF
cdr3_nt: TGCGCCAGCAGCTTACAGGGAGGGAAACTGTTTTTT

j_call: TRBJ2-1
d_call: -
v_call: TRBV15
clone_size: -
cdr3_aa: CATSSRLINEQFF
cdr3_nt: TGTGCCACCAGCAGTCGACTCATCAATGAGCAGTTCTTC

j_call: TRBJ1-2
d_call: -
v_call: TRBV27
clone_size: -
cdr3_aa: CASSYTSRGFGYTF
cdr3_nt: TGTGCCAGCAGTTACACGTCCAGGGGATTTGGCTACACCTTC

j_call: TRBJ2-7
d_call: -
v_call: TRBV19
clone_size: -
cdr3_aa: CASSMGWTERYEQYF
cdr3_nt: TGTGCCAGTAGTATGGGTTGGACTGAACGGTACGAGCAGTACTTC

j_call: TRBJ1-3
d_call: -
v_call: TRBV6-5
clone_size: once
cdr3_aa: CASEGSSGNTIYF
cdr3_nt: TGTGCCTCGGAGGGGAGCTCTGGAAACACCATATATTTT

j_call: TRBJ1-1
d_call: TRBD1
v_call: TRBV20-1
clone_size: -
cdr3_aa: CSATRTGEAFF
cdr3_nt: TGCAGTGCTACAAGGACAGGGGAAGCTTTCTTT

j_call: TRBJ2-7
d_call: -
v_call: TRBV19
clone_size: -
cdr3_aa: CASSILLGSSYEQYF
cdr3_nt: TGTGCCAGTAGTATACTATTAGGGAGCTCCTACGAGCAGTACTTC

j_call: TRBJ2-4
d_call: -
v_call: TRBV11-2
clone_size: few
cdr3_aa: CASSSAENIQYF
cdr3_nt: TGTGCCAGCAGCTCGGCGGAAAACATTCAGTACTTC

j_call: TRBJ2-3
d_call: TRBD2
v_call: TRBV7-8
clone_size: -
cdr3_aa: CASSPWTSGATDTQYF
cdr3_nt: TGTGCCAGCAGCCCGTGGACTAGCGGTGCCACAGATACGCAGTATTTT

j_call: TRBJ1-5
d_call: -
v_call: TRBV15
clone_size: -
cdr3_aa: CATSAPGWVSNQPQHF
cdr3_nt: TGTGCCACCAGCGCCCCGGGATGGGTTAGCAATCAGCCCCAGCATTTT

j_call: TRBJ2-2
d_call: -
v_call: TRBV7-9
clone_size: -
cdr3_aa: CASSLGSLSGNTGELFF
cdr3_nt: TGTGCCAGCAGCTTAGGGAGTCTCAGCGGGAACACCGGGGAGCTGTTTTTT

j_call: TRBJ2-7
d_call: TRBD1
v_call: TRBV6-5
clone_size: -
cdr3_aa: CASSYLDRDNEQYF
cdr3_nt: TGTGCCAGCAGTTACCTAGACAGGGATAACGAGCAGTACTTC

j_call: TRBJ2-7
d_call: -
v_call: TRBV7-2
clone_size: -
cdr3_aa: CASSFRPQPIYEQYF
cdr3_nt: TGTGCCAGCAGCTTTAGACCACAGCCTATCTACGAGCAGTACTTC

j_call: TRBJ1-5
d_call: -
v_call: TRBV7-9
clone_size: -
cdr3_aa: CASSLRGQPQHF
cdr3_nt: TGTGCCAGCAGCCTTCGCGGGCAGCCCCAGCATTTT

j_call: TRBJ1-2
d_call: -
v_call: TRBV19
clone_size: -
cdr3_aa: CASSPGGQNNYGYTF
cdr3_nt: TGTGCCAGTAGTCCAGGAGGACAGAATAACTATGGCTACACCTTC

j_call: TRBJ2-7
d_call: TRBD2
v_call: TRBV18
clone_size: -
cdr3_aa: CASSPGLAAEQYF
cdr3_nt: TGTGCCAGCTCACCCGGACTAGCCGCCGAGCAGTACTTC

j_call: TRBJ2-2
d_call: -
v_call: TRBV4-2
clone_size: -
cdr3_aa: CASSQDGGVAGELFF
cdr3_nt: TGTGCCAGCAGCCAAGATGGCGGGGTGGCCGGGGAGCTGTTTTTT

j_call: TRBJ1-2
d_call: -
v_call: TRBV30
clone_size: -
cdr3_aa: CAWSLGLDGYTF
cdr3_nt: TGTGCCTGGAGTCTCGGGTTGGATGGCTACACCTTC